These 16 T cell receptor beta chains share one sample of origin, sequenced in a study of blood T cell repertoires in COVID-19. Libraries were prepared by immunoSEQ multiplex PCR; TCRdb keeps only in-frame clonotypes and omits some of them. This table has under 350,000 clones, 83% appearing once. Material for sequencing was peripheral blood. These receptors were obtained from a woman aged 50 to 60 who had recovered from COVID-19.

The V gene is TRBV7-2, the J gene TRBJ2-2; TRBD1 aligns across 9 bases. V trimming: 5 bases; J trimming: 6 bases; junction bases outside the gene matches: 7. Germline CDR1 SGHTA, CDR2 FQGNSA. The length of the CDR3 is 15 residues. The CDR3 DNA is TGTGCCAGCAGCCCTAGACAGGGGGGTCCCGGGGAGCTGTTTTTT. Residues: CASSPRQGGPGELFF.

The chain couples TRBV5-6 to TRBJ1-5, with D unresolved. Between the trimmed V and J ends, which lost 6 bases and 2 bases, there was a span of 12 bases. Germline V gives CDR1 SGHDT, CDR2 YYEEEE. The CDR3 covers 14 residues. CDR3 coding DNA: TGTGCCAGCACCACTCTGGGAGGCAATCAGCCCCAGCATTTT. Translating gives CASTTLGGNQPQHF.

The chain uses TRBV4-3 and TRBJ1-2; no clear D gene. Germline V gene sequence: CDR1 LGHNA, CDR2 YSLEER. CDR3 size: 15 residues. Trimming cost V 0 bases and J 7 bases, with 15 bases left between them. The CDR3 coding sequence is TGCGCCAGCAGCCAAGATCCCCGGGGAGGTACTGGCTACACCTTC. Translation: CASSQDPRGGTGYTF.

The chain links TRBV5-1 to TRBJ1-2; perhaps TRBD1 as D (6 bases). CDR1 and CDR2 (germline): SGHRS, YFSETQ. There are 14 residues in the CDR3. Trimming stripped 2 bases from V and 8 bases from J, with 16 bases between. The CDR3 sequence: CASSFDWTVGGYTF. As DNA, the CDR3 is TGCGCCAGCAGCTTCGACTGGACAGTCGGCGGCTACACCTTC.

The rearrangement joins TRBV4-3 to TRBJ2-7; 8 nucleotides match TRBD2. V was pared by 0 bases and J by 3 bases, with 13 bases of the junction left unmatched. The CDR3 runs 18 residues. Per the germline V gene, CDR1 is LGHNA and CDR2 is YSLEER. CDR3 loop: CASSQDLAGSTTVYEQYF. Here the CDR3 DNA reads TGCGCCAGCAGCCAAGATTTAGCGGGATCCACTACAGTCTACGAGCAGTACTTC.

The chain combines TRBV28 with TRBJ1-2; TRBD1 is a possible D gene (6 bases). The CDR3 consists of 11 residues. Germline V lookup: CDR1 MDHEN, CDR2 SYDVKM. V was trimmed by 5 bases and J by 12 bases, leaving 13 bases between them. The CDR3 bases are TGTGCCAGCAGTGAACAGGGTCGCCACACCTTC. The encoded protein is CASSEQGRHTF.

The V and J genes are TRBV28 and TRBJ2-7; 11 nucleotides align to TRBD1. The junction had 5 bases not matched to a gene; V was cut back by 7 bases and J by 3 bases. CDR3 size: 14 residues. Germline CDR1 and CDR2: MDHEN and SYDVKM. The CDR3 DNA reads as TGTGCCAGCACTACCGGGACAGGGGGCTACGAGCAGTACTTC. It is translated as CASTTGTGGYEQYF.

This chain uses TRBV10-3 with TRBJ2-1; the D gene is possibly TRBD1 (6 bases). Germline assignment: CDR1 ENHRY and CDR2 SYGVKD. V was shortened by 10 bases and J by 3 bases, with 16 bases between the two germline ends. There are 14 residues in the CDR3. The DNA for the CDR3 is TGTGCCACTAAGGACAGCTCACACTACAATGAGCAGTTCTTC. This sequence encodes CATKDSSHYNEQFF.

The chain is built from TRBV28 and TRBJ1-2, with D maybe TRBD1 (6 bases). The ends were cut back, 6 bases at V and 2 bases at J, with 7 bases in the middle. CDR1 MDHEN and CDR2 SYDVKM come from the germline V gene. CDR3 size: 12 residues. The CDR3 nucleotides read TGTGCCAGCAGCGACAGGAACTATGGCTACACCTTC. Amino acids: CASSDRNYGYTF.

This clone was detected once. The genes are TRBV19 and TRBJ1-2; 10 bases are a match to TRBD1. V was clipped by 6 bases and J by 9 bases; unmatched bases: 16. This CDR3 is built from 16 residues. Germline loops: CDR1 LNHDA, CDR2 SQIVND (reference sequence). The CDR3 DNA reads TGTGCCAGTAGCATCTCGACAGGGGGCTCTGGAGTCCGCTACACCTTC. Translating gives CASSISTGGSGVRYTF.

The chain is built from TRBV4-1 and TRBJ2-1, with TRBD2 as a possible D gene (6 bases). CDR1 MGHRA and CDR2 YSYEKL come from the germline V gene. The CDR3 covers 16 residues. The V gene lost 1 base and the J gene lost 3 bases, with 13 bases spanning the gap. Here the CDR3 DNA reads TGCGCCAGCAGCCAAGGGGTAGCGGCGGTCTACAATGAGCAGTTCTTC. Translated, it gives CASSQGVAAVYNEQFF.

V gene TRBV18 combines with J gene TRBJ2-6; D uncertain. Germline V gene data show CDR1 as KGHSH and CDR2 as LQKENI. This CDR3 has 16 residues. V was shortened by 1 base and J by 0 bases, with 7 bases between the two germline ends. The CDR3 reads CASSPRSSSGANVLTF. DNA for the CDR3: TGTGCCAGCTCACCACGGAGCTCCTCTGGGGCCAACGTCCTGACTTTC.

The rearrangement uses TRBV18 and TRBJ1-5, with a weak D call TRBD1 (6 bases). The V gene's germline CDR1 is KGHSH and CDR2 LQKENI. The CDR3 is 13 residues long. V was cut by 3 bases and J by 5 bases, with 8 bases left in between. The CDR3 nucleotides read TGTGCCAGCTCACCGGACAGTCATCAGCCCCAGCATTTT. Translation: CASSPDSHQPQHF.

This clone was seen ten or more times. The CDR3 DNA sequence: TGCGCCAGCAGCCACGCCATGGGACAGTCGAACACTGAAGCTTTCTTT. Protein: CASSHAMGQSNTEAFF. This sequence joins TRBV4-1 and TRBJ1-1; TRBD1 matches at 7 bases. Germline trimming cut 3 bases from V and 1 base from J; bases unmatched to any gene: 8. Germline CDR1 MGHRA, CDR2 YSYEKL. The CDR3 spans 16 residues.

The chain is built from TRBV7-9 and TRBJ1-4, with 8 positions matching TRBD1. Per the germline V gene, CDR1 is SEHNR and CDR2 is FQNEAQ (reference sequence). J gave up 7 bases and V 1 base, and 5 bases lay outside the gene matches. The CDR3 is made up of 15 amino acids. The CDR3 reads CASSLVQGAREKLFF. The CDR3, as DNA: TGTGCCAGCAGCTTAGTCCAGGGGGCGCGTGAAAAACTGTTTTTT.

The CDR3 sequence is CAWSAGAVEQFF. CDR3 nucleotide sequence: TGTGCCTGGAGTGCGGGTGCGGTCGAGCAGTTCTTC. The chain joins TRBV30 to TRBJ2-1; D uncertain. Germline loops: CDR1 GTSNPN, CDR2 SVGIG (reference sequence). The CDR3 extends over 12 amino acids. V dropped 1 base and J dropped 10 bases, with 11 bases sitting between them.